Listed here are 13 T cell receptor beta chains from one sample, sequenced in a study of technical replicates of blood from a few donors. The method was immunoSEQ multiplex PCR; TCRdb's version includes in-frame clones alone and lacks a portion of them. The table lists about 100,000 clones, around 95% of them singletons. Sequencing input: T cells isolated from PBMCs. The receptors shown here come from a human donor in good health.

This chain links TRBV19 with TRBJ2-3; 9 bases are a match to TRBD1. The CDR3 contains 17 residues. V lost 0 bases and J lost 2; bases outside the gene matches: 6. Germline CDR1 is LNHDA and CDR2 is SQIVND (reference sequence). The CDR3 reads CASSIDAGTGTTDTQYF. The CDR3 nucleotides are TGTGCCAGTAGTATAGACGCCGGGACAGGGACCACAGATACGCAGTATTTT.

The CDR3 nucleotides read TGTGCCAGTAACGAAAGAGGGACTCCCAATCAGCCCCAGCATTTT. Protein sequence: CASNERGTPNQPQHF. The chain combines TRBV19 with TRBJ1-5, with D perhaps TRBD1 (5 bases). Trimming pared 7 bases from V and 3 bases from J, leaving 16 bases between. The germline gives CDR1 LNHDA, CDR2 SQIVND (reference sequence). The CDR3 totals 15 residues. Variable domain in full (rest from reference TRBV19 and TRBJ1-5): DGGITQSPKYLFRKEGQNVTLSCEQNLNHDAMYWYRQDPGQGLRLIYYSQIVNDFQKGDIAEGYSVSREKKESFPLTVTSAQKNPTAFYLCASNERGTPNQPQHFGDGTRLSIL.

The chain uses TRBV12-5 and TRBJ1-6; D is possibly TRBD1 (6 bases). Germline assignment: CDR1 LGHNT and CDR2 FRNRAP. Trimming pared 0 bases from V and 4 bases from J, leaving 13 bases between. The CDR3 has 17 residues. The CDR3 region has the DNA TGTGCTAGTGGTTTGGTCTTAACAGGGCGATATAATTCACCCCTCCACTTT. Translated, it gives CASGLVLTGRYNSPLHF.

V is TRBV6-1 and J is TRBJ1-1; D unresolved. Trimming pared 2 bases from V and 6 bases from J, leaving 16 bases between. CDR1 and CDR2 (germline): MNHNS, SASEGT. CDR3 size: 15 residues. The CDR3 sequence is CASSEWAASSAEAFF. CDR3 sequence (DNA): TGTGCCAGCAGTGAATGGGCCGCGAGTAGCGCTGAAGCTTTCTTT.

The genes are TRBV2 and TRBJ1-2; no firm D call. This CDR3 is built from 13 residues. Trimming took off 9 bases at V and 8 bases at J, with 19 bases between the two ends. Germline V CDR1 and CDR2: SNHLY, FYNNEI. The CDR3 DNA follows: TGTGCCAGTAGCCCCCAATTGAGCGACGGCTACACCTTC. Its translation: CASSPQLSDGYTF.

For this clone: One junction end disagrees with the germline gene, perhaps due to a read error. The gene calls are TRBV7-7 and TRBJ1-2; D perhaps matches TRBD1 (5 bases). This CDR3 spans 16 amino acids. The germline gives CDR1 SSHAT, CDR2 FNYEAQ (reference sequence). CDR3 DNA: TGTGCTAGCAGCTTAGCGTTGACAGATCGCCACTATGGCTACACCTTC. Translating gives CASSLALTDRHYGYTF.

The rearrangement joins TRBV27 to TRBJ2-5, with D tentatively TRBD2 (6 bases). The germline gives CDR1 MNHEY, CDR2 SMNVEV (reference sequence). This CDR3 has 16 amino acids. The ends were cut back, 4 bases at V and 3 bases at J, with 18 bases in the middle. The CDR3 region has the DNA TGTGCCAGCAGTTCAGTCGGGGACTCAACGAAAGAGACCCAGTACTTC. This encodes CASSSVGDSTKETQYF.

The chain carries TRBV29-1 and TRBJ2-1, with 8 positions matching TRBD2. Losses at the gene ends were 0 bases for V and 7 bases for J; bases not matched to a gene: 5. The V gene's germline CDR1 is SQVTM and CDR2 ANQGSEA. This CDR3 is built from 14 residues. CDR3 sequence: CSVEEGRLANEQFF. Written as DNA, the CDR3 is TGCAGCGTTGAAGAAGGCAGACTAGCGAATGAGCAGTTCTTC.

The V gene is TRBV5-8, the J gene TRBJ2-7, with D perhaps matching TRBD1 (6 bases). The CDR3 spans 14 residues. With 4 bases removed from V and 9 bases from J, the gap between germline ends came to 20 bases. Germline values: CDR1 SGHTS, CDR2 YDEGEE. Here the CDR3 reads CASSPDTGFLGQYF. CDR3 DNA sequence: TGTGCCAGCAGCCCGGATACAGGGTTCCTCGGGCAGTACTTC.

The CDR3 bases are TGTGCCAGCAGTTTTTTGCGGGCGAACACCGGGGAGCTGTTTTTT. It encodes CASSFLRANTGELFF. The chain employs TRBV28 and TRBJ2-2; tentatively, D is TRBD2 (5 bases). The CDR3 length is 15 residues. Germline V gene data show CDR1 as MDHEN and CDR2 as SYDVKM. V was pared by 3 bases and J by 0 bases, with 8 bases between.

The chain uses TRBV19 and TRBJ2-1, with 8 nucleotides matching TRBD2. Unmatched junction bases numbered 7, after V lost 7 bases and J lost 2 bases. The CDR3 is made up of 15 amino acids. The germline V gene has CDR1 LNHDA and CDR2 SQIVND (reference sequence). This CDR3 reads CASTTLADPYNEQFF. The DNA of the CDR3 is TGTGCCAGTACCACACTAGCGGACCCCTACAATGAGCAGTTCTTC.

This chain links TRBV28 with TRBJ1-5; D gene uncertain. The CDR3 runs to 13 residues. V was clipped by 6 bases and J by 6 bases, with 12 bases between them. CDR1 and CDR2 (germline): MDHEN, SYDVKM. This CDR3 is CASRPGLPQPQHF. CDR3 DNA: TGTGCCAGCAGACCCGGACTACCTCAGCCCCAGCATTTT.

CDR3 residues: CASSPHLGGYNNEQFF. In DNA, the CDR3 is TGTGCCAGCAGCCCACACCTTGGCGGGTACAACAATGAGCAGTTCTTC. The chain employs TRBV7-9 and TRBJ2-1; D perhaps matches TRBD2 (5 bases). Germline assignment: CDR1 SEHNR and CDR2 FQNEAQ (reference sequence). This CDR3 region has 16 residues. The V end was cut by 5 bases, the J end by 5 bases, with 19 bases between.